The rows below give T cell receptor beta chains drawn from one sample of a study of human T cells and chemical hapten exposure. TCRdb redid the calling of the RACE reads with MiXCR, one entry per CDR3 protein. The table records 190,000 or so distinct CDR3 sequences, roughly a quarter of them present only once. The specimen comprised whole blood, sampled in connection with sensitization to the hapten diphenylcyclopropenone (DPC). The receptors stem from a woman in her thirties or forties with alopecia areata. Some clones in this sample may be carry-over from other donors' samples. CDR3s include the opening cysteine and the closing phenylalanine or tryptophan. The D gene is left open where the match is weak. A clone size is listed for some rows: how often the clone was seen (once, few, many), or a class if it is expanded.

DNA	CDR3	D	size	V	J
TGTGCCAGCAGTGAAGCCGTTAGGGACCTAGCAAGAGCTTTCTTT	CASSEAVRDLARAFF	.	.	TRBV6-1	TRBJ1-1
TGTGCCAGCAGCGCCACAACGGGAGGGTTCACAGATACGCAGTATTTT	CASSATTGGFTDTQYF	TRBD2	few	TRBV7-2	TRBJ2-3
TGCAGTGCTAGTTTTCGAACAGGGATGAACACTGAAGCTTTCTTT	CSASFRTGMNTEAFF	.	.	TRBV20-1	TRBJ1-1
TGTGCCAGCAGCGGACAGGGTTATGAAAAACTGTTTTTT	CASSGQGYEKLFF	TRBD1	.	TRBV7-9	TRBJ1-4
TGCAGCGTCCGTACAAGGATGGGATACGAGCAGTACTTC	CSVRTRMGYEQYF	.	few	TRBV29-1	TRBJ2-7
TGCAGTGCGCCCGCCGGCGGGGCTTCTGGCAATCAGCCCCAGCATTTT	CSAPAGGASGNQPQHF	.	.	TRBV20-1	TRBJ1-5
TGCAGCGTTACCAGGGGTTTCACAGATACGCAGTATTTT	CSVTRGFTDTQYF	.	.	TRBV29-1	TRBJ2-3
TGTGCCATCAGGATGGGACTAGCAGTTGATGAGCAGTTCTTC	CAIRMGLAVDEQFF	TRBD2	.	TRBV10-3	TRBJ2-1
TGTGCCAGCACCCCACTAGCGGGCTACGAGCAGTACTTC	CASTPLAGYEQYF	TRBD2	.	TRBV6-5	TRBJ2-7
TGCAGTGCTATTGGGGGAGCCTCCAGTAATGAAAAACTGTTTTTT	CSAIGGASSNEKLFF	.	few	TRBV20-1	TRBJ1-4
TGTGCCAGCAGCTTAGCGCCAGATAGCAATCAGCCCCAGCATTTT	CASSLAPDSNQPQHF	.	.	TRBV7-2	TRBJ1-5
TGCAGTGCTACAACTGATACAGGGAAAACTCAGCCCCAGCATTTT	CSATTDTGKTQPQHF	.	many	TRBV20-1	TRBJ1-5
TGCAGTGCCGAGCGGGGCCTGTCCTACGAGCAGTACTTC	CSAERGLSYEQYF	TRBD2	.	TRBV20-1	TRBJ2-7
TGCAGCGTCGGTCGTGGACGCCAGAACACTGAAGCTTTCTTT	CSVGRGRQNTEAFF	.	.	TRBV29-1	TRBJ1-1
TGTGCCAGCAGCACACGGGCCAGTATCAATCAGCCCCAGCATTTT	CASSTRASINQPQHF	.	.	TRBV7-2	TRBJ1-5
TGTGCCAGCAGAATTGGGGACATTCAGTACTTC	CASRIGDIQYF	.	.	TRBV6-2/TRBV6-3	TRBJ2-4
TGTGCCAGCAGTTTAGCCAGACCTGAAGCTTTCTTT	CASSLARPEAFF	.	.	TRBV28	TRBJ1-1
TGTGCCAGCAGCCTGGGACACTCCGAGCAGTACTTC	CASSLGHSEQYF	.	few	TRBV7-2	TRBJ2-7
TGTGCCAGCAACTCCGGGCTAGCGGGATGGAATGAGCAGTTCTTC	CASNSGLAGWNEQFF	TRBD2	.	TRBV28	TRBJ2-1
TGTGCCAGCAGGAGACAGGGCAGTGACTCTGAAGCTTTCTTT	CASRRQGSDSEAFF	TRBD1	.	TRBV2	TRBJ1-1
TGTGCCAGCAGCTTAGAATTTGGACAGGGTGGTAATTCACCCCTCCACTTT	CASSLEFGQGGNSPLHF	TRBD1	.	TRBV7-2	TRBJ1-6
TGTGCCAGCAGCCAAGAAACCGGGGCCTACAATGAGCAGTTCTTC	CASSQETGAYNEQFF	.	.	TRBV4-2	TRBJ2-1
TGTGCCAGCAGCTTGGGCAGGGCGTACGAGCAGTACTTC	CASSLGRAYEQYF	.	many	TRBV7-2	TRBJ2-7
TGTGCCAGCAGCAAAAAGGCTCGGGGGTACGAGCAGTACTTC	CASSKKARGYEQYF	.	.	TRBV21-1	TRBJ2-7
TGTGCCAGCAGTTCACAGGGTCCTGCGGAGACCCAGTACTTC	CASSSQGPAETQYF	.	few	TRBV12-3/TRBV12-4	TRBJ2-5
TGTGCCAGCAGCTTTAGCGGGAGTAGCGCAGATACGCAGTATTTT	CASSFSGSSADTQYF	TRBD2	.	TRBV7-9	TRBJ2-3
TGCAGTGCTAAGGGAGGTAAGCCCCAGCATTTT	CSAKGGKPQHF	.	.	TRBV20-1	TRBJ1-5
TGCAGTGCTAGAGGGGGGACTAGCCGCCACGAGCAGTACTTC	CSARGGTSRHEQYF	TRBD2	few	TRBV20-1	TRBJ2-7
TGTGCCAGCATCTTTGGGGGGGCGGCGGGTTCACCCCTCCACTTT	CASIFGGAAGSPLHF	.	.	TRBV6-6	TRBJ1-6
TGCGCCAGCAGCTGGGGGAGACTAGCGGGGTACACCGGGGAGCTGTTTTTT	CASSWGRLAGYTGELFF	TRBD2	few	TRBV5-1	TRBJ2-2
TGTGCCAGCAGTTACTCGACGGGGGAGGCGCAGTATTTT	CASSYSTGEAQYF	.	many	TRBV6-5	TRBJ2-3
TGTGCCAGCAGTTACTCGGGACGGGGCAATCAGTCCCAGCATTTT	CASSYSGRGNQSQHF	.	.	TRBV6-5	TRBJ1-5